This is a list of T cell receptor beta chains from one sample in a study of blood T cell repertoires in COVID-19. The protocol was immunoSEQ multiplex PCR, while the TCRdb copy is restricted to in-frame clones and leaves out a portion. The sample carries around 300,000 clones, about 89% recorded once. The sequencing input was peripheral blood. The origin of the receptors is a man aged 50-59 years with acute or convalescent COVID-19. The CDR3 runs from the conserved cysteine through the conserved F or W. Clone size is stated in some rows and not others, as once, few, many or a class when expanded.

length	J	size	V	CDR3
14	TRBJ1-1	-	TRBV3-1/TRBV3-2	CASRPAGSNTEAFF
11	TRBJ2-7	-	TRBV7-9	CASSPIYEQYF
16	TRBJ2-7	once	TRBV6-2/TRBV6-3	CASSYEGQVGPYEQYF
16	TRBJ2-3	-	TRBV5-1	CASSFYRDIYTDTQYF
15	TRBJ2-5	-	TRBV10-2	CASSPSGKGWETQYF
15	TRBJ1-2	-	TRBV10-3	CATVGEQTSGYGYTF
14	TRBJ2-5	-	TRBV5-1	CASSFQGAVETQYF
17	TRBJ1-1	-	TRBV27	CASSPRQGAIMNTEAFF
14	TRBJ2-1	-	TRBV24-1	CATSDTRTHNEQFF
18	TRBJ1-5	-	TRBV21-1	CASSKEITAAAANQPQHF
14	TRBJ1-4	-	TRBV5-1	CASSLLQANEKLFF
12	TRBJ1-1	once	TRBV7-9	CASSLVNTEAFF
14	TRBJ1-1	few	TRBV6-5	CASSPWGGRTEAFF
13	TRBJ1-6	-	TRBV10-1	CATQTGGGSPLHF
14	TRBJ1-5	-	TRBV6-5	CASSPPGTNQPQHF
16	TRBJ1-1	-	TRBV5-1	CASRPGQGHMNTEAFF
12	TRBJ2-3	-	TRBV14	CASSQVSGTQYF
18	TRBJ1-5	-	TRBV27	CASSPLGPQAEGNQPQHF
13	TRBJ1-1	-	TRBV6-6	CASSPPGGTEAFF
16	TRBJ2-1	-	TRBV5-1	CASTPLGLAGGLEQFF
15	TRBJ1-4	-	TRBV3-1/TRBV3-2	CASSLFWGGQEKLFF
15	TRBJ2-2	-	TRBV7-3	CASSSQGTNTGELFF
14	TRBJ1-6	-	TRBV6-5	CASSYSGGQSPLHF
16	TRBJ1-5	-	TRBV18	CASSPGGSYSNQPQHF
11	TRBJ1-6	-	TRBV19	CASADREPLHF
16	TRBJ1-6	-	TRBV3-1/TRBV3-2	CASSQLLTAVNSPLHF
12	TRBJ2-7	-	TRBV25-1	CASSGQGYEQYF